In its sample, the clone carrying this T cell receptor beta chain was seen a few times. These data are taken from a study of blood T cells in healthy people across ages. A second PCR of 7 to 11 cycles used a sample-barcoded 5' primer and a J-beta primer mix. TCRdb re-called the 5' RACE reads through MiXCR, storing one row per CDR3 protein. The repertoire holds roughly 1.5 million distinct CDR3 sequences, with roughly two fifths as singletons. The CDR3 totals 13 residues. Looked up from germline, CDR1 is SQVTM and CDR2 is ANQGSEA. V shed 4 bases and J shed 4 bases, with 14 bases lying between them. The sequence came from a woman aged 18-35 years in good health. Input material: blood. The chain couples TRBV29-1 to TRBJ2-7; tentative D call: TRBD1 (5 bases). Written as DNA, the CDR3 is TGCAGCGTTGTGTTCCCCCCAGGGTACGAGCAGTACTTC. Translation: CSVVFPPGYEQYF.